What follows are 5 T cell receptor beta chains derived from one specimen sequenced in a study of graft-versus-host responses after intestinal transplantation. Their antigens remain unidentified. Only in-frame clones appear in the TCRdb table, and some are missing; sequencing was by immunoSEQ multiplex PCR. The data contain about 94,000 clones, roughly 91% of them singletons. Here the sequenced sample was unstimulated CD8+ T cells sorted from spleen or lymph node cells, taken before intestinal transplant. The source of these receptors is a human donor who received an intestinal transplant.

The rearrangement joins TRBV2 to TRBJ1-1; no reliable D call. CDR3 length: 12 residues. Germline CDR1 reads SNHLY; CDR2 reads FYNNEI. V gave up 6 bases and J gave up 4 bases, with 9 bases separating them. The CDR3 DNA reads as TGTGCCAGCAGGAGCGGTGGCACTGAAGCTTTCTTT. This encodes CASRSGGTEAFF. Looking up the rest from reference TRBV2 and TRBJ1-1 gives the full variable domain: EPEVTQTPSHQVTQMGQEVILRCVPISNHLYFYWYRQILGQKVEFLVSFYNNEISEKSEIFDDQFSVERPDGSNFTLKIRSTKLEDSAMYFCASRSGGTEAFFGQGTRLTVV.

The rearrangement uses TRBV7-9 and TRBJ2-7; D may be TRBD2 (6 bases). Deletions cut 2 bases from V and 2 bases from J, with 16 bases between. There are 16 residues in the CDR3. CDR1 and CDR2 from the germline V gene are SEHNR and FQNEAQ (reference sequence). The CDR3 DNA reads TGTGCCAGCAGCTTAATCTACGGGGGATTGGCCTACGAGCAGTACTTC. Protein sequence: CASSLIYGGLAYEQYF.

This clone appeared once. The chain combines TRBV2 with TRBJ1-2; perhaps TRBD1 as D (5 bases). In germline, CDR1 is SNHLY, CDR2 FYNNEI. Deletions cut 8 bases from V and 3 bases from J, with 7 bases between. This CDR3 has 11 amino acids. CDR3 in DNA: TGTGCCAGCGGCAGGGACTATGGCTACACCTTC. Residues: CASGRDYGYTF.

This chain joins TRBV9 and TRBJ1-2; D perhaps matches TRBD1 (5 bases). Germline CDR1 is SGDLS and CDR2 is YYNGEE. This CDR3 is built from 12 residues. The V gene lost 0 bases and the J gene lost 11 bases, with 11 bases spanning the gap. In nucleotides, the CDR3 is TGTGCCAGCAGCGTAGGAAGCAGGGAATACACCTTC. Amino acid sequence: CASSVGSREYTF.

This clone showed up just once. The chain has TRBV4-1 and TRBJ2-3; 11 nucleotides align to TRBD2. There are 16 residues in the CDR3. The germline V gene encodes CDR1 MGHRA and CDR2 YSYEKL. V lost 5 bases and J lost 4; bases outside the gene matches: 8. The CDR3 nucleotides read TGCGCCAGCAGCGACGGGACTAGCGGCCGTTCAGATACGCAGTATTTT. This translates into CASSDGTSGRSDTQYF.